A few counts support the clone carrying this TCR beta chain. Germline lookup yields CDR1 SGHNT and CDR2 YYREEE (reference sequence). The CDR3 runs to 14 residues. V was clipped by 0 bases and J by 5 bases, with 10 bases between them. The data are from a study of T cell clones after liver transplantation. Study as a whole: A pre-transplant mixed lymphocyte reaction with TCRbeta sequencing defined graft-donor-reactive clones followed in post-transplant blood. Tolerance: complete withdrawal held at least one year, liver enzymes staying within twice normal.

Measured with immunoSEQ multiplex PCR; TCRdb has only the in-frame clones, and not every one. The sample contains 7,500 to 10,000 clones, more than 75% of which appear only once. This sequence joins TRBV5-4 and TRBJ2-3; the D gene is possibly TRBD2 (6 bases). This specimen consisted of CD8+ T cells from blood, obtained at the 22-month timepoint. This clonotype was obtained from a human patient who received a liver transplant. Some T cells here may be from the graft donor. CDR3 residues: CASSLAGGEDTQYF. The CDR3 nucleotides are TGTGCCAGCAGCTTGGCCGGGGGTGAAGATACGCAGTATTTT.